These 23 T cell receptor beta chains were sequenced from one sample in a study of cytomegalovirus exposure and HLA in healthy donors. Vbeta (60) and Jbeta (13) primers were used in the PCR. Repertoires were generated with immunoSEQ multiplex PCR, while TCRdb's copy carries only in-frame clones and drops some. The sample lists about 160,000 clones, 70% to 90% occurring once. The material sequenced was PBMCs. These receptors were obtained from a man aged 18 to 30 in good health and CMV-seropositive.

In this sample, this clone turned up many times. The genes are TRBV11-3 and TRBJ2-3; TRBD2 might be the D (5 bases). The CDR3 runs 14 residues. Trimming removed 8 bases at V and 3 bases at J, with 15 bases between. Germline lookup yields CDR1 SGHNT and CDR2 YENEEA. For the CDR3, the DNA is TGTGCCAGCGCGGTGGGTGGAGGAACAGATACGCAGTATTTT. It encodes CASAVGGGTDTQYF.

In DNA form, the CDR3 reads TGTGCCAGCAGCGTAGATTTACAATTGGGAGTATACAATGAGCAGTTCTTC. Protein sequence: CASSVDLQLGVYNEQFF. This chain links TRBV9 with TRBJ2-1; D perhaps matches TRBD2 (5 bases). V lost 0 bases and J 4 bases, leaving 17 bases between the germline ends. Germline V gives CDR1 SGDLS, CDR2 YYNGEE. CDR3 size: 17 residues. Drawing the rest from reference TRBV9 and TRBJ2-1, the complete variable domain is DSGVTQTPKHLITATGQRVTLRCSPRSGDLSVYWYQQSLDQGLQFLIQYYNGEERAKGNILERFSAQQFPDLHSELNLSSLELGDSALYFCASSVDLQLGVYNEQFFGPGTRLTVL.

The CDR3 here is CASLAGGNTNTEAFF. CDR3 DNA sequence: TGCGCCAGCCTCGCGGGGGGAAATACGAACACTGAAGCTTTCTTT. J is TRBJ1-1 and V is TRBV10-1; D is possibly TRBD1 (5 bases). CDR3 length: 15 residues. The V and J ends lost 8 bases and 1 base respectively, with 17 bases between them. Looked up from germline, CDR1 is WNHNN and CDR2 is SYGVQD (reference sequence).

DNA for the CDR3: TGTGCCAGCAGCTTAGAAGGGGGAGACTCACAGCCCCAGCATTTT. Residues: CASSLEGGDSQPQHF. This chain uses TRBV7-6 with TRBJ1-5; D perhaps matches TRBD1 (6 bases). The germline CDR1 and CDR2 sequences are SGHVS and FNYEAQ. Between the trimmed V and J ends, which lost 1 base and 7 bases, there was a span of 14 bases. This CDR3 comprises 15 residues.

The rearrangement uses TRBV11-3 and TRBJ2-1, with TRBD2 matching over 10 bases. Germline assignment: CDR1 SGHNT and CDR2 YENEEA. The CDR3 is made up of 15 amino acids. V lost 1 base to trimming and J lost 5 bases; unmatched junction nucleotides: 2. CDR3 in DNA: TGTGCCAGCAGCTTAGGAGCGGGGGGGAACAATGAGCAGTTCTTC. Translation gives CASSLGAGGNNEQFF.

The chain combines TRBV6-6 with TRBJ1-5; D remains ambiguous. Trimming pared 8 bases from V and 8 bases from J, leaving 7 bases between. The germline CDR1 and CDR2 sequences are MNHNY and SVGAGI (reference sequence). The CDR3 has 10 amino acids. Written as DNA, the CDR3 is TGTGCCAGCTCCTATAAGCCCCAGCATTTT. It specifies CASSYKPQHF.

V usage is TRBV5-1 and J usage is TRBJ2-7, with 7 bases aligning to TRBD1. The germline gives CDR1 SGHRS, CDR2 YFSETQ. V lost 4 bases and J lost 7; bases outside the gene matches: 11. The CDR3 consists of 14 residues. This CDR3 is CASSPGTEGVEQYF. CDR3 nucleotides: TGCGCCAGCAGCCCGGGGACAGAAGGTGTGGAGCAGTACTTC.

This clone turned up a few times. The chain combines TRBV6-5 with TRBJ2-5; 8 bases fit TRBD1. TRBJ2-7 explains the end of the DNA better; the J call may be wrong. This CDR3 region has 15 residues. Germline CDR1 MNHEY, CDR2 SVGAGI. The CDR3 nucleotides are TGTGCCAGCAGTCCGCAGGGGGCAGGACCCTACGAGCAGTACTTC. Translating it yields CASSPQGAGPYEQYF.

Remarks on this clone: At the DNA level, this CDR3 is encoded by other sequences in the same sample as well. The rearrangement joins TRBV5-1 to TRBJ1-1, with 8 positions matching TRBD1. Germline V CDR1 and CDR2: SGHRS, YFSETQ. The CDR3 has 15 residues. Trimming took 4 bases from V and 0 from J; bases not matched to a gene: 5. The CDR3, as DNA: TGCGCCAGCAGCCCTAGACAGGGGATGAACACTGAAGCTTTCTTT. Amino acids: CASSPRQGMNTEAFF.

This sequence joins TRBV7-9 and TRBJ1-1, with a tentative D call TRBD1 (6 bases). V was cut by 1 base and J by 4 bases, with 13 bases left in between. The CDR3 runs to 15 residues. Germline V CDR1 and CDR2: SEHNR, FQNEAQ (reference sequence). The CDR3 DNA reads as TGTGCCAGCAGCTTAGAGGGGGGGGGTATCACTGAAGCTTTCTTT. As protein: CASSLEGGGITEAFF.

Notes on this clone: The sample holds other DNA sequences that translate to the same CDR3. The chain joins TRBV7-9 to TRBJ1-2; 8 bases match TRBD1. CDR3 length: 15 residues. Looked up from germline, CDR1 is SEHNR and CDR2 is FQNEAQ (reference sequence). With V trimmed by 4 bases and J by 5 bases, 9 bases remained unmatched. CDR3 amino acids: CASSSPGQGGYGYTF. For the CDR3, the DNA is TGTGCCAGCAGCTCCCCTGGACAGGGAGGATATGGCTACACCTTC.

The chain combines TRBV6-6 with TRBJ2-3; possibly TRBD1 for D (6 bases). CDR3 length: 15 amino acids. CDR1 and CDR2 from the germline V gene are MNHNY and SVGAGI (reference sequence). V lost 4 bases and J lost 1, with 12 bases in between. The CDR3 region has the DNA TGTGCCAGCAGTTCGGACAGACCAGGCACAGATACGCAGTATTTT. This codes for CASSSDRPGTDTQYF.

The chain is built from TRBV7-2 and TRBJ2-1, with 11 bases aligning to TRBD1. V shed 8 bases and J 8 bases; nucleotides not matched to a gene: 14. In germline, CDR1 is SGHTA, CDR2 FQGNSA. The CDR3 is 16 residues long. CDR3 in DNA: TGTGCCAGCCACCTATATCCCGGACAGGGGGCAGATGAGCAGTTCTTC. It codes for CASHLYPGQGADEQFF.

The CDR3 region is CASRAGQATEAFF. In nucleotides, the CDR3 is TGTGCCAGCAGAGCCGGACAGGCCACTGAAGCTTTCTTT. The chain links TRBV7-3 to TRBJ1-1; 7 bases fit TRBD1. V dropped 6 bases and J dropped 4; count of bases not matched to a gene: 5. Per germline, CDR1 SGHTA and CDR2 FQGTGA. The CDR3 consists of 13 residues.

V is TRBV4-1 and J is TRBJ1-5; D not certain. Trimming stripped 0 bases from V and 5 bases from J, with 11 bases between. CDR1 is MGHRA, CDR2 YSYEKL, per germline. The CDR3 runs 15 residues. Here the CDR3 DNA reads TGCGCCAGCAGCCAAGAACTATCGGGTTATCAGCCCCAGCATTTT. It translates to CASSQELSGYQPQHF.

Only a few counts were recorded for this clone. The chain joins TRBV7-9 to TRBJ2-1, with 12 bases matching TRBD1. The CDR3 totals 13 residues. The V and J ends lost 8 bases and 7 bases, in that order; junction bases with no gene match: 3. Germline loops: CDR1 SEHNR, CDR2 FQNEAQ (reference sequence). CDR3 region: CASGGQGANEQFF. The CDR3, as DNA: TGTGCCAGCGGGGGACAGGGGGCGAATGAGCAGTTCTTC.

The chain employs TRBV10-2 and TRBJ2-7; 7 nucleotides line up with TRBD2. This CDR3 is 11 amino acids long. J lost 3 bases, V lost 8 bases, and 1 base had no gene match. Germline V gives CDR1 WSHSY, CDR2 SAAADI. The CDR3 coding sequence is TGCGCCAGCGGGGGGGGCTACGAGCAGTACTTC. Translation gives CASGGGYEQYF.

This sequence joins TRBV6-5 and TRBJ1-2, with a possible D match to TRBD1 (5 bases). This CDR3 spans 12 amino acids. The V gene's germline CDR1 is MNHEY and CDR2 SVGAGI. The V and J ends lost 9 bases and 5 bases respectively, with 13 bases between them. The CDR3 DNA sequence: TGTGCCAGTCGGGACTGGGGGTATGGCTACACCTTC. Protein sequence: CASRDWGYGYTF.

This chain connects TRBV30 to TRBJ1-2, with 9 bases that match TRBD1. Germline trimming cut 8 bases from V and 8 bases from J; bases unmatched to any gene: 12. CDR1 GTSNPN and CDR2 SVGIG come from the germline V gene (reference sequence). The CDR3 extends over 13 amino acids. CDR3 sequence (DNA): TGTGCCAGCACAGGGGGCTTCGGGGGCGGCTACACCTTC. Translated, it gives CASTGGFGGGYTF.

A remark on this clone: One end of the junction does not line up with germline, which may come from a read error. The rearrangement links TRBV7-8 to TRBJ2-5, with a tentative D call TRBD2 (6 bases). The CDR3 sequence is 17 residues long. CDR1 is SGHVS and CDR2 is FQNEAQ in the germline V gene. This CDR3 reads CAISYDPRVGGQETQYF. The CDR3 DNA sequence: TGTGCCATCAGCTATGACCCCAGGGTCGGGGGCCAAGAGACCCAGTACTTC.

The genes are TRBV7-6 and TRBJ2-7, with D unresolved. V lost 3 bases to trimming and J lost 2 bases, with 8 bases between them. This CDR3 is 13 amino acids long. CDR1 is SGHVS and CDR2 is FNYEAQ in the germline V gene. This CDR3 reads CASSLSSAYEQYF. CDR3 coding DNA: TGTGCCAGCAGCTTGTCCTCGGCCTACGAGCAGTACTTC. Looking up the rest from reference TRBV7-6 and TRBJ2-7 gives the full variable domain: GAGVSQSPRYKVTKRGQDVALRCDPISGHVSLYWYRQALGQGPEFLTYFNYEAQQDKSGLPNDRFSAERPEGSISTLTIQRTEQRDSAMYRCASSLSSAYEQYFGPGTRLTVT.

This clone was detected only a few times. This rearrangement joins TRBV19 to TRBJ1-1; no reliable D call. This CDR3 has 17 residues. The germline gives CDR1 LNHDA, CDR2 SQIVND (reference sequence). Trimming removed 4 bases at V and 0 bases at J, with 18 bases between. The CDR3 reads CASSTGWASLMNTEAFF. In DNA form, the CDR3 reads TGTGCCAGTAGTACCGGATGGGCTTCTCTTATGAACACTGAAGCTTTCTTT.

The chain has TRBV18 and TRBJ1-2, with 10 bases that match TRBD1. Per germline, CDR1 KGHSH and CDR2 LQKENI. The length of the CDR3 is 15 residues. Unmatched junction bases numbered 5, after V lost 4 bases and J lost 3 bases. Here the CDR3 reads CASSLTTGGDYGYTF. Here the CDR3 DNA reads TGTGCCAGCTCACTAACGACAGGGGGCGACTATGGCTACACCTTC.